The rows below give T cell receptor beta chains drawn from one sample of a study of CD8+CD57+ T cells in acquired aplastic anemia. One entry per CDR3 protein results from TCRdb running MiXCR on the reads. The table records 160,000 or so distinct CDR3 sequences, roughly 48% of them present only once. The material sequenced was sorted CD4+, CD8+, or CD8+CD57+ T cells (not recorded which) from PBMCs. The receptors originated from a human donor with aplastic anemia. Both conserved end residues are part of each CDR3. Fields, in order: J gene, V gene, D gene, clone size, CDR3 DNA, CDR3 protein. A D gene is named only where the DNA matches it firmly. Some rows mark clone size as missing; the rest say once, few, many or name a class of expanded clone.

J gene: TRBJ2-6
V gene: TRBV11-1
D gene: NA
clone size: once
CDR3 DNA: TGTGCCAGCATCCTACCCTCCATCAGGGCATCAGGGGCCAACGTCCTGACTTTC
CDR3 protein: CASILPSIRASGANVLTF

J gene: TRBJ2-2
V gene: TRBV10-1
D gene: NA
clone size: NA
CDR3 DNA: TGCGCCAGCAGTGAGGGGGAAACCCCCAACACCGGGGAGCTGTTTTTT
CDR3 protein: CASSEGETPNTGELFF

J gene: TRBJ1-2
V gene: TRBV7-2
D gene: NA
clone size: NA
CDR3 DNA: TGTGCCAGCAGCTTAGGGGGAGGCCTCCGCTACACCTTC
CDR3 protein: CASSLGGGLRYTF

J gene: TRBJ1-1
V gene: TRBV7-9
D gene: NA
clone size: NA
CDR3 DNA: TGTGCCAGCAGCTCGGCTAGCCCTAACACACAAGCTTTCTTT
CDR3 protein: CASSSASPNTQAFF

J gene: TRBJ2-3
V gene: TRBV20-1
D gene: TRBD2
clone size: few
CDR3 DNA: TGCAGTGCTCCTAGTTCGCCTGCCTTAGCGGGAGGTGGGGATACGCAGTATTTT
CDR3 protein: CSAPSSPALAGGGDTQYF

J gene: TRBJ2-3
V gene: TRBV5-4
D gene: TRBD2
clone size: NA
CDR3 DNA: TGTGCCAGCAGCTTACTCGCGGGAGGGGGGGATACGCAGTATTTT
CDR3 protein: CASSLLAGGGDTQYF

J gene: TRBJ1-5
V gene: TRBV7-3
D gene: NA
clone size: NA
CDR3 DNA: TGTGCCAGCAGCTTCCGGACAGCCGTAAATCAGCCCCAGCACTTT
CDR3 protein: CASSFRTAVNQPQHF

J gene: TRBJ2-7
V gene: TRBV6-1
D gene: TRBD1
clone size: many
CDR3 DNA: TGTGCCAGCAGTGGACAGGGGGCGTTTTCCTACGAGCAGTACTTC
CDR3 protein: CASSGQGAFSYEQYF

J gene: TRBJ1-2
V gene: TRBV29-1
D gene: NA
clone size: NA
CDR3 DNA: TGCAGCGTTGGTGGAGGGGAGTATGGCTACACCTTC
CDR3 protein: CSVGGGEYGYTF

J gene: TRBJ1-3
V gene: TRBV19
D gene: TRBD1
clone size: many
CDR3 DNA: TGTGCCAGTACTGATCAGGGGGGCGGAAACACCATATATTTT
CDR3 protein: CASTDQGGGNTIYF

J gene: TRBJ2-1
V gene: TRBV12-3/TRBV12-4
D gene: NA
clone size: NA
CDR3 DNA: TGTGCCAGCAGCCCGGACTCAGGGGAATATGAGCAGTTCTTC
CDR3 protein: CASSPDSGEYEQFF

J gene: TRBJ2-5
V gene: TRBV11-2
D gene: NA
clone size: many
CDR3 DNA: TGTGCCAGCAGCCCTAGTGGGTATGGGGGAGAGACCCAGTACTTC
CDR3 protein: CASSPSGYGGETQYF

J gene: TRBJ1-6
V gene: TRBV20-1
D gene: TRBD1
clone size: many
CDR3 DNA: TGCAGTGCTAGAACCGGGACAGGCTCTTCACCCCTCCACTTT
CDR3 protein: CSARTGTGSSPLHF

J gene: TRBJ1-4
V gene: TRBV6-5
D gene: NA
clone size: NA
CDR3 DNA: TGTGCCAGCAGTTACCCGGAGGCAACCAATGAAGAACTGTTTTTT
CDR3 protein: CASSYPEATNEELFF

J gene: TRBJ2-5
V gene: TRBV5-1
D gene: NA
clone size: once
CDR3 DNA: TGCGCCAGCAGAGAAGATAGAGAGACCCAGTACTTC
CDR3 protein: CASREDRETQYF

J gene: TRBJ2-3
V gene: TRBV7-2
D gene: TRBD1
clone size: NA
CDR3 DNA: TGTGCCAGCAGCTTAGCCGGACAGGGGTTGGATGCGCAGTATTTT
CDR3 protein: CASSLAGQGLDAQYF

J gene: TRBJ2-3
V gene: TRBV7-8
D gene: TRBD1
clone size: many
CDR3 DNA: TGTGCCAGCAGCCCTGGGACAGCCTCGCAGTATTTT
CDR3 protein: CASSPGTASQYF

J gene: TRBJ1-1
V gene: TRBV3-1
D gene: NA
clone size: many
CDR3 DNA: TGTGCCAGCAGCAATTCGGACGGCAACACTGAAGCTTTCTTT
CDR3 protein: CASSNSDGNTEAFF

J gene: TRBJ1-1
V gene: TRBV7-4
D gene: NA
clone size: NA
CDR3 DNA: TGTGCCAGCAGCCAAGGGAAACTACTGGGACCAACGAACACTGAAGCTTTCTTT
CDR3 protein: CASSQGKLLGPTNTEAFF

J gene: TRBJ1-2
V gene: TRBV10-3
D gene: NA
clone size: few
CDR3 DNA: TGTGCCATCAGTGAGTTGGCAGGTTCCTATGGCTACACCTTC
CDR3 protein: CAISELAGSYGYTF

J gene: TRBJ1-1
V gene: TRBV5-1
D gene: TRBD1
clone size: many
CDR3 DNA: TGCGCCAGCAGCTCGCACCCGACAGGGATGAACACTGAAGCTTTCTTT
CDR3 protein: CASSSHPTGMNTEAFF

J gene: TRBJ2-1
V gene: TRBV27
D gene: NA
clone size: NA
CDR3 DNA: TGTGCCAGCACAGCCAGGGGCCCCGAGCCCTACAATGAGCAGTTCTTC
CDR3 protein: CASTARGPEPYNEQFF

J gene: TRBJ1-2
V gene: TRBV10-3
D gene: TRBD1
clone size: many
CDR3 DNA: TGTGCCTCTCACCCCAGGGGGGATTCCTATGGCTACACCTTC
CDR3 protein: CASHPRGDSYGYTF

J gene: TRBJ2-7
V gene: TRBV19
D gene: TRBD2
clone size: many
CDR3 DNA: TGTGCCAGTAGTTCCCAACTAGCGGGTGGCTACGAGCAGTACTTC
CDR3 protein: CASSSQLAGGYEQYF

J gene: TRBJ1-1
V gene: TRBV28
D gene: TRBD1
clone size: NA
CDR3 DNA: TGTGCCAGCAGTTTTCGGCAGGGGGTTACTGAAGCTTTCTTT
CDR3 protein: CASSFRQGVTEAFF

J gene: TRBJ1-4
V gene: TRBV29-1
D gene: NA
clone size: NA
CDR3 DNA: TGCAGCGTTGTGGATGAAAAACTGTTTTTT
CDR3 protein: CSVVDEKLFF

J gene: TRBJ1-1
V gene: TRBV25-1
D gene: NA
clone size: NA
CDR3 DNA: TGTGCCAGCAGTGAAGGTGGGGCAAAGAACACTGAAGCTTTCTTT
CDR3 protein: CASSEGGAKNTEAFF

J gene: TRBJ2-3
V gene: TRBV9
D gene: NA
clone size: many
CDR3 DNA: TGTGCCAGCAGCGTAGGCGTGATTAGCACAGATACGCAGTATTTT
CDR3 protein: CASSVGVISTDTQYF

J gene: TRBJ2-1
V gene: TRBV24-1
D gene: TRBD2
clone size: NA
CDR3 DNA: TGTGCCACCAGTGACCGATGGACTAGCAATGAGCAGTTCTTC
CDR3 protein: CATSDRWTSNEQFF

J gene: TRBJ2-7
V gene: TRBV15
D gene: TRBD2
clone size: once
CDR3 DNA: TGTGCCACCAGCAGAGCGGCTAGCGGCTACGAGCAGTACTTC
CDR3 protein: CATSRAASGYEQYF

J gene: TRBJ2-2
V gene: TRBV5-5
D gene: NA
clone size: few
CDR3 DNA: TGTGCCAGCAGCCCTCCGGGGGGCCTGAACACCGGGGAGCTGTTTTTT
CDR3 protein: CASSPPGGLNTGELFF

J gene: TRBJ1-6
V gene: TRBV6-1
D gene: TRBD1
clone size: many
CDR3 DNA: TGTGCCAGCAGGGCACGACAGGGGAGACATTCACCCCTCCACTTT
CDR3 protein: CASRARQGRHSPLHF

J gene: TRBJ1-1
V gene: TRBV6-1
D gene: NA
clone size: NA
CDR3 DNA: TGTGCCAGCAGTGATTACCGAACTGAAGCTTTCTTT
CDR3 protein: CASSDYRTEAFF

J gene: TRBJ2-5
V gene: TRBV18
D gene: TRBD1
clone size: NA
CDR3 DNA: TGTGCCAGCTCACCACTCGGACAGGGACAAGAGACCCAGTACTTC
CDR3 protein: CASSPLGQGQETQYF

J gene: TRBJ2-5
V gene: TRBV3-1
D gene: NA
clone size: many
CDR3 DNA: TGTGCCAGCAGCCAAGCCCCTGGATTTGGGGAGACCCAGTACTTC
CDR3 protein: CASSQAPGFGETQYF

J gene: TRBJ1-4
V gene: TRBV7-8
D gene: NA
clone size: NA
CDR3 DNA: TGTGCCAGCAGCTTAAGCGCGACAACTAATGAAAAACTGTTTTTT
CDR3 protein: CASSLSATTNEKLFF

J gene: TRBJ2-1
V gene: TRBV2
D gene: NA
clone size: many
CDR3 DNA: TGTGCCAGCAGTGAAAACTACAATGAGCAGTTCTTC
CDR3 protein: CASSENYNEQFF

J gene: TRBJ2-5
V gene: TRBV9
D gene: NA
clone size: many
CDR3 DNA: TGTGCCAGCAGCCCAGTCCAGTCACAAGAGACCCAGTACTTC
CDR3 protein: CASSPVQSQETQYF

J gene: TRBJ2-1
V gene: TRBV15
D gene: NA
clone size: few
CDR3 DNA: TGTGCCACCAGCAGAGGCAGCACCTACAATGAGCAGTTCTTC
CDR3 protein: CATSRGSTYNEQFF

J gene: TRBJ1-3
V gene: TRBV19
D gene: TRBD1
clone size: NA
CDR3 DNA: TGTGCCAGTAGTCCCTCGACAGGGCTTGGAAACACCATATATTTT
CDR3 protein: CASSPSTGLGNTIYF

J gene: TRBJ2-7
V gene: TRBV2
D gene: NA
clone size: NA
CDR3 DNA: TGTGCCAGCAGTGCAAAGAGGGAGCAGTACTTC
CDR3 protein: CASSAKREQYF

J gene: TRBJ2-2
V gene: TRBV27
D gene: NA
clone size: NA
CDR3 DNA: TGTGCCAGCAGTTCCTACGTTCTAACGGGTCCCGGGGAGCCGTTTTTT
CDR3 protein: CASSSYVLTGPGEPFF

J gene: TRBJ2-1
V gene: TRBV24-1
D gene: TRBD1
clone size: NA
CDR3 DNA: TGTGCCAGCAGTTTTAGCGACAGGGTAGCCTGTGAGCAGTTCTTC
CDR3 protein: CASSFSDRVACEQFF

J gene: TRBJ1-6
V gene: TRBV5-1
D gene: NA
clone size: NA
CDR3 DNA: TGCGCCAGCAGCTTAACCGAGTATAATTCACCCCTCCACTTT
CDR3 protein: CASSLTEYNSPLHF

J gene: TRBJ2-1
V gene: TRBV24-1
D gene: TRBD1
clone size: few
CDR3 DNA: TGTGCCACCAGTGATCCTGGACAGGGGTGGTTCTTC
CDR3 protein: CATSDPGQGWFF

J gene: TRBJ1-6
V gene: TRBV9
D gene: TRBD1
clone size: NA
CDR3 DNA: TGTGCCAGCAGCGACCCGAGGACAGGGGATTCACCCCTCCACTTT
CDR3 protein: CASSDPRTGDSPLHF

J gene: TRBJ1-1
V gene: TRBV19
D gene: TRBD1
clone size: many
CDR3 DNA: TGTGCCAGTAGGGCGGACAGGGGCGTCCGTGAAGCTTTCTTT
CDR3 protein: CASRADRGVREAFF

J gene: TRBJ2-7
V gene: TRBV7-8
D gene: NA
clone size: many
CDR3 DNA: TGTGCCAGCAGCTTAACCTGGTCCTACGAGCAGTACTTC
CDR3 protein: CASSLTWSYEQYF

J gene: TRBJ1-3
V gene: TRBV4-3
D gene: NA
clone size: many
CDR3 DNA: TGCGCCAGCAGCCAAGTCACGACAGTTGGAAACACCATATATTTT
CDR3 protein: CASSQVTTVGNTIYF

J gene: TRBJ1-5
V gene: TRBV3-1
D gene: NA
clone size: few
CDR3 DNA: TGTGCCAGCAGCCGGTCCCCTGACAGTGATCAGCCCCAGCATTTT
CDR3 protein: CASSRSPDSDQPQHF

J gene: TRBJ1-1
V gene: TRBV10-3
D gene: TRBD1
clone size: NA
CDR3 DNA: TGTGCCATCAGCCTAGAGGGACAGGGGGCGGCTTTCTTT
CDR3 protein: CAISLEGQGAAFF

J gene: TRBJ2-2
V gene: TRBV29-1
D gene: NA
clone size: NA
CDR3 DNA: TGCAGCGTTGAGCAGGTCCACGGGGAGCTGTTTTTT
CDR3 protein: CSVEQVHGELFF